Listed below are T cell receptor beta chains from one sample, sequenced in a study of shared clonotypes between healthy human individuals. The table came from immunoSEQ multiplex PCR; TCRdb's copy has only in-frame clones and leaves some out. The table shows millions of clones, with 85% to 95% occurring only once. Sequenced: naive CD4+ T cells sorted from blood. The receptor source for this set is a man younger than 35 in good health. The CDR3 runs from the conserved cysteine through the conserved F or W. Fields, in order: CDR3 protein, CDR3 DNA, CDR3 length, D gene, clone size, J gene, V gene. The D gene is left open where the match is weak. Size tells how often a clone was seen (once, few, many) or the class of an expanded clone, and some rows leave it out.

CDR3: CSVCWDSGANVLTF; DNA: TGCAGCGTTTGCTGGGATTCTGGGGCCAACGTCCTGACTTTC; length: 14; D: -; size: -; J: TRBJ2-6; V: TRBV29-1
CDR3: CASSPTDYNSPLHF; DNA: TGCGCCAGCAGCCCGACAGATTATAATTCACCCCTCCACTTT; length: 14; D: -; size: -; J: TRBJ1-6; V: TRBV5-1
CDR3: CASSYGGTGNTEAFF; DNA: TGTGCCAGCAGTTACGGCGGGACAGGGAACACTGAAGCTTTCTTT; length: 15; D: TRBD1; size: once; J: TRBJ1-1; V: TRBV6-5
CDR3: CASSPRVTEAFF; DNA: TGTGCCAGCAGCCCGCGGGTCACTGAAGCTTTCTTT; length: 12; D: -; size: -; J: TRBJ1-1; V: TRBV7-9
CDR3: CASSRGQPGNEQFF; DNA: TGTGCCAGCTCACGGGGTCAGCCCGGCAATGAGCAGTTCTTC; length: 14; D: -; size: -; J: TRBJ2-1; V: TRBV18
CDR3: CASSYFYTQYF; DNA: TGTGCCAGCAGTTACTTCTATACGCAGTATTTT; length: 11; D: -; size: -; J: TRBJ2-3; V: TRBV6-5
CDR3: CASSLRGGFGGEQYF; DNA: TGTGCCAGCAGCTTAAGGGGCGGTTTTGGGGGCGAGCAGTACTTC; length: 15; D: -; size: -; J: TRBJ2-7; V: TRBV7-2
CDR3: CASSLMIGGNYGYTF; DNA: TGTGCCAGCAGCCTAATGATAGGAGGGAACTATGGCTACACCTTC; length: 15; D: -; size: once; J: TRBJ1-2; V: TRBV7-8
CDR3: CASSLDPVGYGYTF; DNA: TGCGCCAGCAGCTTGGATCCCGTGGGCTATGGCTACACCTTC; length: 14; D: -; size: -; J: TRBJ1-2; V: TRBV5-1
CDR3: CASGRTEGLAKNIQYF; DNA: TGTGCCAGCGGCCGAACGGAGGGACTAGCCAAAAACATTCAGTACTTC; length: 16; D: -; size: once; J: TRBJ2-4; V: TRBV7-9
CDR3: CASSLGTGSIHQETQYF; DNA: TGCGCCAGCAGCTTGGGGACAGGGTCTATCCACCAAGAGACCCAGTACTTC; length: 17; D: TRBD1; size: -; J: TRBJ2-5; V: TRBV5-1
CDR3: CASSQPTRDRVRGGYTF; DNA: TGCGCCAGCAGCCAACCCACCCGGGACAGAGTTAGGGGAGGCTACACCTTC; length: 17; D: TRBD1; size: -; J: TRBJ1-2; V: TRBV4-1
CDR3: CASSSKRGLGLDEQYF; DNA: TGTGCCAGCAGCTCCAAGAGGGGACTAGGTCTCGACGAGCAGTACTTC; length: 16; D: TRBD2; size: -; J: TRBJ2-7; V: TRBV7-9
CDR3: CASSEAGTVNIQYF; DNA: TGTGCCAGCAGTGAAGCAGGGACGGTAAACATTCAGTACTTC; length: 14; D: -; size: once; J: TRBJ2-4; V: TRBV2
CDR3: CASSQGETQYF; DNA: TGCGCCAGCTCCCAGGGGGAGACCCAGTACTTC; length: 11; D: -; size: -; J: TRBJ2-5; V: TRBV5-1
CDR3: CARLRLAGDTDTQYF; DNA: TGTGCCAGGCTGAGACTAGCGGGCGACACAGATACGCAGTATTTT; length: 15; D: TRBD2; size: -; J: TRBJ2-3; V: TRBV27
CDR3: CASSYESGTTGELFF; DNA: TGCGCCAGCAGCTACGAATCAGGGACCACCGGGGAGCTGTTTTTT; length: 15; D: -; size: -; J: TRBJ2-2; V: TRBV5-1
CDR3: CASSQVAGTRNEQFF; DNA: TGCGCCAGCAGCCAAGTAGCCGGGACTAGAAATGAGCAGTTCTTC; length: 15; D: TRBD2; size: -; J: TRBJ2-1; V: TRBV4-1
CDR3: CASSLGQGSTEAFF; DNA: TGCGCCAGCAGCCTTGGGCAGGGTTCCACTGAAGCTTTCTTT; length: 14; D: -; size: -; J: TRBJ1-1; V: TRBV5-1
CDR3: CASSLVDRRYSYEQYF; DNA: TGTGCCAGCAGCTTGGTGGACAGGCGTTATTCCTACGAGCAGTACTTC; length: 16; D: TRBD1; size: -; J: TRBJ2-7; V: TRBV5-8
CDR3: CAYGTAGNTIYF; DNA: TGTGCCTACGGGACAGCGGGAAACACCATATATTTT; length: 12; D: TRBD1; size: -; J: TRBJ1-3; V: TRBV30
CDR3: CAISRGAQEADTQYF; DNA: TGTGCCATCAGTCGGGGGGCCCAAGAGGCAGATACGCAGTATTTT; length: 15; D: -; size: -; J: TRBJ2-3; V: TRBV10-3
CDR3: CASSFGNEQFF; DNA: TGCGCCAGCAGCTTCGGAAATGAGCAGTTCTTC; length: 11; D: -; size: -; J: TRBJ2-1; V: TRBV5-1
CDR3: CACGPSSYEQYF; DNA: TGTGCCTGCGGCCCCAGCTCCTACGAGCAGTACTTC; length: 12; D: -; size: -; J: TRBJ2-7; V: TRBV30
CDR3: CAWSVENEQFF; DNA: TGTGCCTGGAGTGTAGAGAATGAGCAGTTCTTC; length: 11; D: -; size: -; J: TRBJ2-1; V: TRBV30
CDR3: CASSLVVTSTGELFF; DNA: TGTGCCAGCAGCTTAGTGGTGACGAGCACCGGGGAGCTGTTTTTT; length: 15; D: -; size: once; J: TRBJ2-2; V: TRBV11-2
CDR3: CASSLAGRNTDTQYF; DNA: TGCGCCAGCAGCCTCGCGGGCCGTAATACAGATACGCAGTATTTT; length: 15; D: -; size: -; J: TRBJ2-3; V: TRBV5-1
CDR3: CASSLEIRGGHEQYF; DNA: TGTGCCAGCAGCTTGGAGATACGGGGCGGCCACGAGCAGTACTTC; length: 15; D: -; size: -; J: TRBJ2-7; V: TRBV5-6
CDR3: CAISESGGRANEQFF; DNA: TGTGCCATCAGTGAGTCTGGCGGGAGGGCAAATGAGCAGTTCTTC; length: 15; D: TRBD2; size: -; J: TRBJ2-1; V: TRBV10-3
CDR3: CASSPTGTGTYEQYF; DNA: TGTGCCAGCAGCCCTACTGGTACAGGGACCTACGAGCAGTACTTC; length: 15; D: -; size: -; J: TRBJ2-7; V: TRBV9
CDR3: CAFWKGAGELFF; DNA: TGTGCCTTCTGGAAGGGAGCCGGGGAGCTGTTTTTT; length: 12; D: -; size: -; J: TRBJ2-2; V: TRBV30
CDR3: CASSQSGTLPYEQYF; DNA: TGTGCCAGCAGCCAAAGCGGCACGCTCCCCTACGAGCAGTACTTC; length: 15; D: -; size: -; J: TRBJ2-7; V: TRBV7-2
CDR3: CASSPGTQETQYF; DNA: TGTGCCAGCTCACCTGGGACTCAAGAGACCCAGTACTTC; length: 13; D: -; size: -; J: TRBJ2-5; V: TRBV18
CDR3: CASSSDRLYEQYF; DNA: TGTGCCAGCAGCTCGGACAGGCTCTACGAGCAGTACTTC; length: 13; D: TRBD1; size: -; J: TRBJ2-7; V: TRBV7-8
CDR3: CASSGSRGGPETQYF; DNA: TGTGCCAGTAGTGGGTCACGGGGGGGCCCAGAGACCCAGTACTTC; length: 15; D: TRBD2; size: -; J: TRBJ2-5; V: TRBV19
CDR3: CASSQVGFEEEDTEAFF; DNA: TGCGCCAGCAGCCAAGTGGGTTTCGAGGAGGAGGACACTGAAGCTTTCTTT; length: 17; D: -; size: once; J: TRBJ1-1; V: TRBV4-3
CDR3: CASSESIRDTQYF; DNA: TGCGCCAGCAGTGAGTCGATTAGGGATACGCAGTATTTT; length: 13; D: -; size: -; J: TRBJ2-3; V: TRBV10-1
CDR3: CASSESGRSGKETQYF; DNA: TGTGCCAGCAGCGAAAGTGGGAGGTCTGGGAAAGAGACCCAGTACTTC; length: 16; D: -; size: -; J: TRBJ2-5; V: TRBV7-9
CDR3: CASSRGEKETQYF; DNA: TGTGCCAGCTCACGGGGGGAGAAAGAGACCCAGTACTTC; length: 13; D: -; size: -; J: TRBJ2-5; V: TRBV18
CDR3: CASGRDQPQHF; DNA: TGTGCCAGCGGGAGGGATCAGCCCCAGCATTTT; length: 11; D: -; size: -; J: TRBJ1-5; V: TRBV2
CDR3: CASTHTDRANSPLHF; DNA: TGTGCCAGCACCCACACGGACAGGGCTAATTCACCCCTCCACTTT; length: 15; D: TRBD1; size: -; J: TRBJ1-6; V: TRBV28